This T cell receptor beta chain was identified during a study of T cells in women clearing cervical HPV infection. J gave up 1 base and V 4 bases, and 6 bases lay outside the gene matches. The CDR3 is made up of 17 amino acids. CDR1 is SGHRS, CDR2 YFSETQ, per germline. Comments on this clone: The read terminates 3 residues before the CDR3 end, so the remaining end is supplied by the germline J gene.

Assay: immunoSEQ multiplex PCR; the TCRdb copy retains only in-frame clones and omits some. Its table records around 35,000 clones. Sequenced: blood buffy coat. V and J are TRBV5-1 and TRBJ2-5; 14 bases are a match to TRBD2. The sequence was obtained from a woman aged 18 to 75 with a cervical HPV16 infection that either progressed to CIN3+ or cleared (not recorded which). The CDR3 region is CASSPGLAGATQETQYF. The part of the CDR3 DNA that was read is TGCGCCAGCAGCCCGGGACTAGCGGGGGCTACCCAAGAGACC.